Below, one T cell receptor beta chain is given with its context. TCRdb reprocessed the 5' RACE reads with MiXCR, giving one entry per CDR3 protein. The table has about 13,000 distinct CDR3 sequences, about 17% seen once. This entry comes from a study of T-cell memory formation after mild COVID-19. V was cut by 5 bases and J by 1 base, with 11 bases left in between. Germline V gene data show CDR1 as DFQATT and CDR2 as SNEGSKA (reference sequence). The CDR3 has 13 residues. The specimen was PBMCs or a T cell subset sorted from them (not recorded which). The V call is TRBV20-1, the J call TRBJ1-1, with D unclear. This TCR was recovered from a man between 18 and 35 years old who had mild COVID-19 (a few samples of this study predate the infection). Cell type and time point are not known. The CDR3 DNA reads as TGCAGTGCTTGGCAAACAGAGAACACTGAAGCTTTCTTT. Protein: CSAWQTENTEAFF.